These 12 T cell receptor beta chains were sequenced from one sample in a study of T cells in Graves' hyperthyroidism and ophthalmopathy. RNA transcripts were the template for amplifying TCR beta CDR3 regions. Researchers ran a first-round RT-PCR on the TCR CDR3 using the HTBI primer set. TCRdb re-called the multiplex PCR reads with MiXCR, one entry per CDR3 protein. This table holds around 560,000 distinct CDR3 sequences, 16% found once. Sequencing used blood. Receptor source: a woman aged 18-29 years with Graves' hyperthyroidism.

The V gene is TRBV20-1, the J gene TRBJ1-4; TRBD1 agrees at 9 bases. CDR3 length equals 13 residues. The germline gives CDR1 DFQATT, CDR2 SNEGSKA (reference sequence). V lost 6 bases and J lost 5; bases outside the gene matches: 4. The CDR3 spells CSAPGTGNEKLFF. DNA for the CDR3: TGCAGTGCCCCCGGGACAGGGAATGAAAAACTGTTTTTT.

This clonotype was seen many times. CDR3 region: CASSLEVGQAYYGYTF. For the CDR3, the DNA is TGTGCCAGCAGCTTAGAGGTGGGACAAGCCTACTATGGCTACACCTTC. The chain joins TRBV11-3 to TRBJ1-2; tentative D call: TRBD1 (6 bases). Germline V lookup: CDR1 SGHNT, CDR2 YENEEA. Trimming took off 0 bases at V and 3 bases at J, with 14 bases between the two ends. The length of the CDR3 is 16 residues.

This clonotype was seen repeatedly, ten times or more. The CDR3 DNA follows: TGTGCCAGCAGTTACTCTGGCAGGGGAGAAGAGACCCAGTACTTC. Translation: CASSYSGRGEETQYF. This chain uses TRBV6-5 with TRBJ2-5; D is perhaps TRBD1 (6 bases). Trimming shortened V by 0 bases and J by 3 bases, and 11 bases separated the two germline ends. This CDR3 region has 15 residues. Germline V gene lookup returns CDR1 MNHEY and CDR2 SVGAGI.

This clonotype was seen ten or more times. CDR3: CASTINTKTSEEDEQFF. The CDR3 region has the DNA TGTGCCAGCACCATTAACACGAAGACTAGCGAAGAAGATGAGCAGTTCTTC. The chain couples TRBV28 to TRBJ2-1, with 8 bases aligning to TRBD2. There are 17 residues in the CDR3. The germline CDR1 and CDR2 sequences are MDHEN and SYDVKM. Trimming cost V 7 bases and J 8 bases; bases outside gene matches: 19.

V and J are TRBV18 and TRBJ1-4, with unresolved D. Trimming cost V 3 bases and J 7 bases, with 15 bases left between them. The germline gives CDR1 KGHSH, CDR2 LQKENI. This CDR3 contains 15 residues. Written as DNA, the CDR3 is TGTGCCAGCTCACCGAGAACGGACGGTTTTGAAAAACTGTTTTTT. Amino acids: CASSPRTDGFEKLFF. Full variable domain (outside the CDR3, taken from reference TRBV18 and TRBJ1-4): NAGVMQNPRHLVRRRGQEARLRCSPMKGHSHVYWYRQLPEEGLKFMVYLQKENIIDESGMPKERFSAEFPKEGPSILRIQQVVRGDSAAYFCASSPRTDGFEKLFFGSGTQLSVL.

This clonotype was recorded a few times. The chain uses TRBV4-1 and TRBJ1-1; TRBD1 matches 7 bases. V shed 2 bases and J 5 bases; nucleotides not matched to a gene: 11. CDR3 size: 16 residues. Germline-derived CDR1 and CDR2 are MGHRA and YSYEKL. The CDR3 sequence is CASSQLTLQGRTEAFF. The DNA for the CDR3 is TGCGCCAGCAGCCAACTTACCTTACAGGGGAGGACTGAAGCTTTCTTT.

This clonotype was recorded many times. The V call is TRBV2, the J call TRBJ1-5, with D maybe TRBD1 (5 bases). CDR1 and CDR2 (germline): SNHLY, FYNNEI. The CDR3 covers 14 residues. Deletions cut 10 bases from V and 4 bases from J, with 17 bases between. The CDR3 sequence is CATYDGRGNQPQHF. CDR3 sequence (DNA): TGTGCCACCTACGACGGGAGGGGTAATCAGCCCCAGCATTTT.

This clonotype has just a few counts. The genes are TRBV19 and TRBJ1-1; D gene unclear. Deletions cut 7 bases from V and 3 bases from J, with 12 bases between. Germline lookup yields CDR1 LNHDA and CDR2 SQIVND (reference sequence). This CDR3 comprises 13 residues. The CDR3 DNA reads TGTGCCAGTAACAGAGGGTCGGACACTGAAGCTTTCTTT. Translation: CASNRGSDTEAFF.

This clonotype was seen only a few times. The chain carries TRBV25-1 and TRBJ2-5; 8 bases align to TRBD2. This CDR3 is 15 amino acids long. The germline CDR1 and CDR2 sequences are MGHDK and SYGVNS. The junction had 4 bases not matched to a gene; V was cut back by 2 bases and J by 2 bases. The CDR3 here is CASSEGSGGQETQYF. The CDR3 nucleotides read TGTGCCAGCAGTGAAGGATCGGGGGGGCAAGAGACCCAGTACTTC.

This clonotype was observed at least ten times. This chain joins TRBV20-1 and TRBJ2-7, with 10 bases lining up with TRBD2. V lost 6 bases, J lost 3 bases, and 8 bases stayed unmatched. This CDR3 has 14 amino acids. Germline CDR1 DFQATT, CDR2 SNEGSKA (reference sequence). CDR3 amino acids: CSAIRAGGLYEQYF. The CDR3 bases are TGCAGTGCAATAAGAGCGGGGGGGCTCTACGAGCAGTACTTC.

Concerning this clonotype: Given a much more abundant clone one base away, this may be a read error. This rearrangement joins TRBV20-1 to TRBJ2-1; 7 nucleotides align to TRBD1. In germline, CDR1 is DFQATT, CDR2 SNEGSKA (reference sequence). The CDR3 totals 14 residues. CDR3 amino acids: CIEAEKGAYNGQFF. The CDR3 DNA sequence: TGCATAGAAGCGGAGAAGGGGGCTTACAATGGGCAGTTCTTC.

The V gene is TRBV5-1, the J gene TRBJ2-3; 10 nucleotides align to TRBD2. From germline, CDR1 is SGHRS and CDR2 YFSETQ. This CDR3 contains 15 residues. J was trimmed by 2 bases and V by 4 bases; bases with no gene match: 4. The CDR3 nucleotides are TGCGCCAGCAGCCGGACTAGCGGAATCACAGATACGCAGTATTTT. Its protein is CASSRTSGITDTQYF.